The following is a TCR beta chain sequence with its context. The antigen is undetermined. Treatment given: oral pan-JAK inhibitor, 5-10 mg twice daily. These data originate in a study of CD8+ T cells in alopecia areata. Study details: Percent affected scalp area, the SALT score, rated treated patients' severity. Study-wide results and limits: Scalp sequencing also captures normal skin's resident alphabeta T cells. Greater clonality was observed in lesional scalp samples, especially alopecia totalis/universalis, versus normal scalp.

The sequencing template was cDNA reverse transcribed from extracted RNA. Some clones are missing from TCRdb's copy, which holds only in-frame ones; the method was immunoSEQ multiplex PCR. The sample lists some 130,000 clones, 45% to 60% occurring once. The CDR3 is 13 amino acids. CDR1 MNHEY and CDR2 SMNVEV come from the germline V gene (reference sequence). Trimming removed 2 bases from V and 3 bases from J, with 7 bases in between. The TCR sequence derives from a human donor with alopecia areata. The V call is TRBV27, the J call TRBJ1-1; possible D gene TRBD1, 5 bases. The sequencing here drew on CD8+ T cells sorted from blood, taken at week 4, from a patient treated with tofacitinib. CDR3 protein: CASSLDSHTEAFF. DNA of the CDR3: TGTGCCAGCAGTTTAGACAGCCACACTGAAGCTTTCTTT.